These T cell receptor beta chains were read from a single sample in a study of T-cell reconstitution after alpha-beta-depleted transplantation in children. TCRdb passed the PCR reads through MiXCR, listing each CDR3 protein once. The profile shows under 100,000 distinct CDR3 sequences, around a sixth of them singletons. The source material was PBMCs, mostly from graft donor cells, sampled 180 days after TCRalphabeta/CD19-depleted stem cell transplant. All receptors come from a male patient aged 2 to 9 who had a stem cell transplant for acute lymphoblastic leukemia, so the T cells may come from the graft donor. Both conserved end residues are part of each CDR3. A D gene is named only where the DNA matches it firmly. Some rows have no size entry. The others give once, few or many, or a class for an expanded clone.

j_gene	d_gene	abundance	v_gene	CDR3aa	CDR3nt
TRBJ2-7	.	.	TRBV27	CASSFLGVGGEQYF	TGTGCCAGCAGTTTCTTAGGGGTGGGCGGCGAGCAGTACTTC
TRBJ2-7	.	few	TRBV5-1	CASSLFEIPSGREQYF	TGCGCCAGCAGCTTGTTCGAGATTCCGTCCGGTCGCGAGCAGTACTTC
TRBJ2-2	.	few	TRBV29-1	CSVPGHSTGELFF	TGCAGCGTACCGGGACATTCGACCGGGGAGCTGTTTTTT
TRBJ2-7	.	few	TRBV5-1	CASSRTTDSYEQYF	TGCGCCAGCAGCCGAACGACAGACTCCTACGAGCAGTACTTC
TRBJ1-2	.	few	TRBV3-1	CASSQGVSNYGYTF	TGTGCCAGCAGTCAAGGGGTGTCCAACTATGGCTACACCTTC
TRBJ1-6	TRBD1	.	TRBV5-1	CASSPTGTGNAPLHF	TGCGCCAGCAGCCCCACCGGGACAGGGAATGCACCCCTCCACTTT
TRBJ1-5	.	.	TRBV21-1	CASSRGLNQPQHF	TGTGCCAGCAGCCGCGGCCTCAATCAGCCCCAGCATTTT
TRBJ2-2	TRBD1	few	TRBV20-1	CSARAGTGFGGELFF	TGCAGTGCTAGAGCCGGGACAGGGTTTGGTGGGGAGCTGTTTTTT
TRBJ1-2	.	few	TRBV12-3/TRBV12-4	CASRSQGPGGYTF	TGTGCCAGCAGGAGCCAGGGGCCGGGTGGCTACACCTTC
TRBJ2-5	TRBD1	.	TRBV24-1	CATSDEGDRGPNGETQYF	TGTGCCACCAGTGATGAGGGGGACAGGGGACCGAACGGAGAGACCCAGTACTTC
TRBJ2-1	.	.	TRBV20-1	CSARDWVDNEQFF	TGCAGTGCTAGAGATTGGGTGGACAATGAGCAGTTCTTC
TRBJ2-7	TRBD1	few	TRBV18	CASSQRDRSSYEQYF	TGTGCCAGCTCACAACGGGACAGGAGCTCCTACGAGCAGTACTTC
TRBJ2-1	.	.	TRBV6-4	CASSEDYRVIYNEQFF	TGTGCCAGCAGTGAGGATTACAGGGTTATTTACAATGAGCAGTTCTTC
TRBJ2-3	.	many	TRBV11-2	CASSSGTGTDTQYF	TGTGCCAGCAGCTCTGGCACAGGCACAGATACGCAGTATTTT
TRBJ2-1	.	many	TRBV20-1	CSARQVVNYNEQFF	TGCAGTGCTCGCCAGGTTGTAAACTACAATGAGCAGTTCTTC
TRBJ2-7	TRBD2	.	TRBV6-1	CASSRTGGIYEQYF	TGTGCCAGCAGCCGAACGGGGGGAATCTACGAGCAGTACTTC
TRBJ2-7	TRBD1	few	TRBV5-1	CASSPGQGFYEQYF	TGCGCCAGCAGCCCTGGACAGGGGTTCTACGAGCAGTACTTC
TRBJ2-2	.	.	TRBV4-3	CASSTQTGTGELFF	TGCGCCAGCAGCACTCAGACGGGGACCGGGGAGCTGTTTTTT
TRBJ2-7	.	few	TRBV5-1	CASSLGHEQYF	TGCGCCAGCAGCCTGGGACACGAGCAGTACTTC
TRBJ1-1	.	.	TRBV7-2	CASSLSTHPEAFF	TGTGCCAGCAGCTTATCCACCCATCCCGAAGCTTTCTTT
TRBJ2-7	TRBD1	few	TRBV6-1	CASSTGQAFIYEQYF	TGTGCCAGCAGTACCGGACAGGCTTTTATCTACGAGCAGTACTTC
TRBJ2-5	TRBD2	.	TRBV5-4	CASSLGLRSGRSGETQYF	TGTGCCAGCAGCTTGGGCCTTCGTAGCGGGCGATCCGGGGAGACCCAGTACTTC
TRBJ2-1	TRBD2	.	TRBV6-2/TRBV6-3	CASSTYWTSGNNEQFF	TGTGCCAGCAGTACCTACTGGACTAGCGGAAACAATGAGCAGTTCTTC
TRBJ1-6	.	few	TRBV20-1	CSAIGPSVSPLHF	TGCAGTGCTATCGGACCGTCGGTTTCACCCCTCCACTTT
TRBJ1-5	.	.	TRBV6-1	CASETNLAWSNQPQHF	TGTGCCAGCGAGACTAACCTCGCCTGGAGCAATCAGCCCCAGCATTTT
TRBJ1-1	TRBD1	many	TRBV28	CASSLTGTVNAEAFF	TGTGCCAGCAGCTTAACCGGGACAGTAAACGCTGAAGCTTTCTTT
TRBJ1-2	TRBD1	.	TRBV27	CASSDRVASGGYTF	TGTGCCAGCAGCGACAGGGTCGCCTCGGGGGGCTACACCTTC
TRBJ1-5	.	few	TRBV10-3	CAISESGVRGDTAQHF	TGTGCCATCAGTGAGTCGGGTGTTCGGGGGGACACAGCGCAGCATTTT
TRBJ2-5	TRBD2	many	TRBV20-1	CSASILAGGYGETQYF	TGCAGTGCTAGTATCCTAGCGGGGGGTTATGGAGAGACCCAGTACTTC
TRBJ2-1	TRBD2	few	TRBV5-5	CASSFYGSSGYYNEQFF	TGTGCCAGCAGCTTTTATGGGTCTAGCGGGTACTACAATGAGCAGTTCTTC
TRBJ1-3	.	few	TRBV12-3/TRBV12-4	CASRLEVSGNTIYF	TGTGCCAGCAGGTTGGAGGTCTCTGGAAACACCATATATTTT
TRBJ1-1	.	.	TRBV29-1	CSVDNTEAFF	TGCAGCGTTGATAACACTGAAGCTTTCTTT
TRBJ2-5	TRBD1	many	TRBV7-8	CASSSRGLGETQYF	TGTGCCAGCAGCTCCAGGGGGCTCGGGGAGACCCAGTACTTC
TRBJ1-5	.	.	TRBV7-8	CASSLTHRQNNQPQHF	TGTGCCAGCAGCTTGACCCATCGACAGAACAATCAGCCCCAGCATTTT
TRBJ2-1	.	.	TRBV5-1	CASSLGRGNEQFF	TGCGCCAGCAGCTTGGGTCGCGGCAATGAGCAGTTCTTC
TRBJ2-7	.	many	TRBV7-2	CASSLNRFYSYEQYF	TGTGCCAGCAGCTTAAACAGGTTTTACTCCTACGAGCAGTACTTC
TRBJ1-2	TRBD1	many	TRBV6-5	CASSNRDSPTYYGYTF	TGTGCCAGCAGTAACCGGGACAGCCCTACATACTATGGCTACACCTTC
TRBJ2-5	TRBD2	many	TRBV5-1	CASSLLAGGLETQYF	TGCGCCAGCAGCTTGCTAGCGGGGGGGTTGGAGACCCAGTACTTC
TRBJ1-2	.	.	TRBV7-9	CASSLVLSGGNHGYTF	TGTGCCAGCAGCTTAGTCCTCTCCGGTGGGAACCATGGCTACACCTTC
TRBJ2-7	TRBD2	.	TRBV20-1	CSASAPGGTTYEQYF	TGCAGTGCTAGCGCCCCGGGGGGGACCACCTACGAGCAGTACTTC
TRBJ2-2	.	.	TRBV5-1	CASSSQQGWGTGELFF	TGCGCCAGCAGCTCGCAACAGGGATGGGGCACCGGGGAGCTGTTTTTT